Sequencing of this T cell receptor (beta chain) was carried out in a study of blood T cell repertoires in COVID-19. This CDR3 is built from 16 residues. Germline CDR1 is SGDLS and CDR2 is YYNGEE. Between the trimmed V and J ends, which lost 4 bases and 7 bases, there was a span of 20 bases. Methods used by the authors: The assay estimated nucleated cells by amplifying reference gene primers. Data came from immunoSEQ multiplex PCR; TCRdb stores just in-frame clones and leaves some out. The DNA was the basis for D and trimming; V, J and clone size are from that table. The sample consists of approximately 300,000 clones, about 86% of them appearing once.

The sequence was collected from a woman between 50 and 59 years old with acute or convalescent COVID-19. This chain uses TRBV9 with TRBJ2-2; tentatively, D is TRBD1 (6 bases). Source material: peripheral blood. In DNA form, the CDR3 reads TGTGCCAGCAGCCAAAGGGGGTCTATTGGTGGCGGGGAGCTGTTTTTT. Amino acids: CASSQRGSIGGGELFF.